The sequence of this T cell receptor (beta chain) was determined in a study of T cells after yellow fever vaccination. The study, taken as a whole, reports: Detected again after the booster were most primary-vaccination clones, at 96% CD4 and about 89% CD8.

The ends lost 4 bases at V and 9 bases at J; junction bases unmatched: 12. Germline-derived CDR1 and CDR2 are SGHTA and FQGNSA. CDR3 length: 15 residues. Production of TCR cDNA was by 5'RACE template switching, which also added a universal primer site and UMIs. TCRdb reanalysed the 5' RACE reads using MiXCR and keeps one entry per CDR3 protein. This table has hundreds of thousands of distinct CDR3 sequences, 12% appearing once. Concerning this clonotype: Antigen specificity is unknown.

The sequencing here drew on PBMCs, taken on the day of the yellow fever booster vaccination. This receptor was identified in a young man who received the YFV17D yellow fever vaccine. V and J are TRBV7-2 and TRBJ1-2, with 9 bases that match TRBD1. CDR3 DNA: TGTGCCAGCAGCTCGCATACAGGGGGCGTAAATAGCTACACCTTC. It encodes CASSSHTGGVNSYTF.